This T cell receptor beta chain is drawn from a study of cytomegalovirus exposure and HLA in healthy donors. Donors counted as nominally healthy when sampled, yet unrecorded immune exposures were likely. Whole-study findings and limits: Associated with cytomegalovirus, according to the listing, were approximately 160 TCR beta chains. Rare TCR sequences dominated, though some public TCRs recurred in many donors.

This CDR3 has 16 amino acids. Germline V CDR1 and CDR2: KGHSH, LQKENI. Trimming stripped 2 bases from V and 0 bases from J, with 11 bases between. Researchers ran the PCR with 60 Vbeta and 13 Jbeta primers. The table came from immunoSEQ multiplex PCR; TCRdb's copy has only in-frame clones and leaves some out. The table lists roughly 150,000 clones, around 86% of them singletons. In the case of this clone: The antigen remains undetermined.

This rearrangement joins TRBV18 to TRBJ1-3, with D maybe TRBD1 (6 bases). Input material: PBMCs. The source of this sequence is a male donor in good health and CMV-seronegative. The CDR3 DNA reads as TGTGCCAGCTCACCAGGACAGATACACTCTGGAAACACCATATATTTT. It yields the protein CASSPGQIHSGNTIYF.